The 5 T cell receptor beta chains reported below all come from one sample, sequenced in a study of cytotoxic CD8 clonotypes in ibrutinib-treated CLL. Assay used: immunoSEQ multiplex PCR; TCRdb lists only in-frame clones, some missing. The sample yields roughly 150,000 clones, about four fifths seen once. Specimen: PBMCs, collected after 24 months of ibrutinib treatment. Receptors were obtained from a human donor with chronic lymphocytic leukemia.

This chain connects TRBV7-2 to TRBJ1-2, with 8 bases fitting TRBD1. CDR1 and CDR2 (germline): SGHTA, FQGNSA. This CDR3 contains 13 residues. The V gene end was trimmed by 5 bases and the J gene end by 4 bases; junction bases not matched to a gene: 3. DNA for the CDR3: TGTGCCAGCAGCCCAGGGGGCTCCTATGGCTACACCTTC. Its protein is CASSPGGSYGYTF. The full variable domain, completed using reference TRBV7-2 and TRBJ1-2, is GAGVSQSPSNKVTEKGKDVELRCDPISGHTALYWYRQSLGQGLEFLIYFQGNSAPDKSGLPSDRFSAERTGGSVSTLTIQRTQQEDSAVYLCASSPGGSYGYTFGSGTRLTVV.

This clone was detected once. The chain couples TRBV4-1 to TRBJ1-3; TRBD1 is a possible D gene (5 bases). The CDR3 extends over 16 amino acids. From germline, CDR1 is MGHRA and CDR2 YSYEKL. V gave up 0 bases and J gave up 3 bases, with 12 bases separating them. The CDR3: CASSQEFGAVGNTIYF. CDR3 DNA: TGCGCCAGCAGCCAAGAGTTCGGGGCAGTTGGAAACACCATATATTTT.

The chain uses TRBV5-1 and TRBJ2-3; the D is unclear. In germline, CDR1 is SGHRS, CDR2 YFSETQ. V was cut by 4 bases and J by 2 bases, with 11 bases left in between. The CDR3 contains 14 residues. CDR3 sequence reads: CASSLTINTDTQYF. The DNA for the CDR3 is TGCGCCAGCAGCCTAACGATCAACACAGATACGCAGTATTTT.

The table lists this clone with a count of one. This chain connects TRBV27 to TRBJ2-7; tentatively, D is TRBD1 (5 bases). The CDR3 loop spans 15 amino acids. CDR1 is MNHEY, CDR2 SMNVEV, per germline (reference sequence). Trimming shortened V by 2 bases and J by 4 bases, and 15 bases separated the two germline ends. CDR3 residues: CASSLTAGYLYEQYF. CDR3 bases: TGTGCCAGCAGTTTAACGGCAGGGTATTTATACGAGCAGTACTTC.

This rearrangement joins TRBV11-2 to TRBJ2-2; TRBD2 matches at 8 bases. Looked up from germline, CDR1 is SGHAT and CDR2 is FQNNGV. Trimming at V came to 3 bases and at J to 3 bases, leaving 3 bases not matched to a gene. CDR3 length equals 15 residues. The CDR3 protein is CASSLVAGYTGELFF. The CDR3 DNA follows: TGTGCCAGCAGCTTGGTAGCGGGGTACACCGGGGAGCTGTTTTTT. The full variable domain, in which reference TRBV11-2 and TRBJ2-2 provide the parts outside the CDR3, is EAGVAQSPRYKIIEKRQSVAFWCNPISGHATLYWYQQILGQGPKLLIQFQNNGVVDDSQLPKDRFSAERLKGVDSTLKIQPAKLEDSAVYLCASSLVAGYTGELFFGEGSRLTVL.